These 5 T cell receptor beta chains originate from one sample sequenced in a study of T cell responses to AZD1222 COVID-19 vaccine. Generated by immunoSEQ multiplex PCR, the TCRdb table keeps only in-frame clones and is missing some. The data contain 250,000 to 300,000 clones, around 93% of them seen just once; the ten biggest clones take up 0.5% to 0.65%. This material consisted of peripheral blood, taken 28 days after the second AZD1222 dose. The receptors here all came from an adult who received the AZD1222 COVID-19 vaccine.

This chain uses TRBV10-2 with TRBJ2-3, with D possibly matching TRBD2 (5 bases). CDR3 length: 14 amino acids. In germline, CDR1 is WSHSY, CDR2 SAAADI. With 2 bases removed from V and 0 bases from J, the gap between germline ends came to 6 bases. The DNA for the CDR3 is TGCGCCAGCAGTGAGCCGGGGAGCACAGATACGCAGTATTTT. Translating it yields CASSEPGSTDTQYF.

The V gene is TRBV28, the J gene TRBJ1-5; 7 bases align to TRBD1. V shed 3 bases, J shed 5 bases, and the junction held 1 base outside the gene matches. CDR1 and CDR2 from the germline V gene are MDHEN and SYDVKM. The CDR3 is made up of 13 amino acids. The CDR3 here is CASSFDRDQPQHF. CDR3 nucleotide sequence: TGTGCCAGCAGTTTCGACAGGGATCAGCCCCAGCATTTT.

The CDR3: CASSDYLRTEDTEAFF. The CDR3 DNA sequence: TGTGCCAGCAGCGACTACTTGAGGACGGAGGACACTGAAGCTTTCTTT. The chain carries TRBV7-9 and TRBJ1-1; D is unclear. V lost 5 bases, J lost 3 bases, and 19 bases lay in between. Germline lookup yields CDR1 SEHNR and CDR2 FQNEAQ (reference sequence). The CDR3 sequence is 16 residues long. Drawing the rest from reference TRBV7-9 and TRBJ1-1, the complete variable domain is DTGVSQNPRHKITKRGQNVTFRCDPISEHNRLYWYRQTLGQGPEFLTYFQNEAQLEKSRLLSDRFSAERPKGSFSTLEIQRTEQGDSAMYLCASSDYLRTEDTEAFFGQGTRLTVV.

This sequence joins TRBV18 and TRBJ2-7; D might be TRBD1 (5 bases). Germline-derived CDR1 and CDR2 are KGHSH and LQKENI. The CDR3 length is 14 residues. V shed 3 bases and J shed 2 bases, with 11 bases lying between them. The CDR3 is CASSPLTETYEQYF. In DNA form, the CDR3 reads TGTGCCAGCTCACCTCTGACAGAGACCTACGAGCAGTACTTC.

This sequence joins TRBV7-2 and TRBJ1-6; D perhaps matches TRBD1 (5 bases). The CDR3 sequence is 15 residues long. Germline CDR1 SGHTA, CDR2 FQGNSA. Trimming shortened V by 5 bases and J by 13 bases, and 21 bases separated the two germline ends. In DNA form, the CDR3 reads TGTGCCAGCAGCGACTCCGGGACGGCGGTCCGGCCCCTCCACTTT. Amino acids: CASSDSGTAVRPLHF.